A single sample is the source of the 2 T cell receptor beta chains below, sequenced in a study of PD-1 blockade in classical Hodgkin lymphoma. The patients all showed relapse after autologous stem cell transplantation, while their brentuximab vedotin exposure varied. The assay was immunoSEQ multiplex PCR, and TCRdb's table has in-frame clones only and misses some. The sample yields roughly 40,000 clones, about nine tenths seen once. The sequencing used peripheral blood mononuclear cells (PBMCs), collected at baseline. These receptors originate from a human donor with classical Hodgkin lymphoma.

This clone has only one observation. The chain links TRBV28 to TRBJ2-7; D uncertain. Trimming removed 4 bases at V and 4 bases at J, with 5 bases between. The CDR3 length is 11 residues. From germline, CDR1 is MDHEN and CDR2 SYDVKM. The CDR3 sequence is CASSWGYEQYF. The CDR3 DNA reads as TGTGCCAGCAGTTGGGGTTACGAGCAGTACTTC.

The chain has TRBV28 and TRBJ2-7; a weak D match, TRBD1 (6 bases). This CDR3 has 14 amino acids. CDR1 and CDR2 (germline): MDHEN, SYDVKM. V was trimmed by 5 bases and J by 2 bases, leaving 13 bases between them. CDR3 coding DNA: TGTGCCAGCAGTCCGACAGGACCCACCTACGAGCAGTACTTC. Its translation: CASSPTGPTYEQYF.